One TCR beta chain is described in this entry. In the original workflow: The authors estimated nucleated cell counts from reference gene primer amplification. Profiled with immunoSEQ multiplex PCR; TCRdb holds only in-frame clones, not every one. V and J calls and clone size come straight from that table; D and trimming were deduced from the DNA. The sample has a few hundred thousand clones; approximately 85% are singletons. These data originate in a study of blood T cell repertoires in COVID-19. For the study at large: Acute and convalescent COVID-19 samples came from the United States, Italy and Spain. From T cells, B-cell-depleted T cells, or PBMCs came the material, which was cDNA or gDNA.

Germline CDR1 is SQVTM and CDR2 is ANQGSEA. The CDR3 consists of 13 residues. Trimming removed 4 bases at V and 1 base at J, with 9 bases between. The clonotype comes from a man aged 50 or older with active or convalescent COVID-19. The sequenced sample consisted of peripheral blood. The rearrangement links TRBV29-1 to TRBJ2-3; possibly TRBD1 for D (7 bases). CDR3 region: CSVVRGGTDTQYF. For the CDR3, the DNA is TGCAGCGTTGTCAGGGGGGGCACAGATACGCAGTATTTT.